This T cell receptor (beta chain) emerged from a study of shared clonotypes between healthy human individuals (dated by TCRdb to 2020 to 2021). Regarding the research as a whole: A couple of women and a few men aged 18 to 49 years were included in the cohort. For each donor, CD4 naive and CD4 memory were each run on three plates, CD8 naive on two plates, and CD8 memory on one plate. Blood TCR repertoires of about five healthy adults were deeply sequenced to estimate repertoire size and the extent of clonotype sharing between individuals. To increase sequencing depth and limit assay-specific biases, TCR repertoire library preparation and sequencing were carried out by different laboratories using diverse techniques. Each donor's leukapheresis produced roughly between roughly 0.85 and 9.5 billion PBMCs.

In regard to this clone: The clone's antigen remains unknown. The record has no base qualities; no much larger clone is one base away.

Using the deep immunoSEQ assay, multiplex PCR amplified TCR CDR3 regions from genomic DNA. Extracted genomic DNA from each cell subset was spread evenly across all wells of several immunoSEQ 96-well plates, with each plate serving as a replicate. For sorted subsets, approximately 210 ng of genomic DNA, equivalent to 30,000 or so T cell genomes, went into each replicate PCR. Purified libraries were quantified with a Qubit 3.0 fluorometer, sized on a Bioanalyzer 2100, and re-quantified with the KAPA Library Quantification kit. Every immunoSEQ 96-well plate was sequenced on a dedicated single-read 150-cycle Illumina NextSeq 550 flow cell. The study's own analysis went as follows. Because only junctional sequences without quality scores were contained in the immunoSEQ output, filtering matching that applied to full-length reads could not be performed. Sequences were annotated with PyIR, a Python wrapper for IgBLAST v1.9, and V/J genes and CDR3 were assigned using IMGT germline references. Reads were removed for weak V/J assignments (E-value above 1e-6), missing CDR3, stop codons, out-of-frame junctions, or ambiguous translated residues. V3J clonotypes were defined as sequences sharing the same inferred V gene, J gene, and CDR3 amino acid sequence. Percentage overlap between repertoires was computed as shared unique clonotypes divided by the size of the smaller repertoire. Repertoire richness was assessed with RTK rarefaction, the Chao1 estimator, and Recon v2.1 estimates of unobserved clonotypes. For all TCRbeta clonotypes obtained by the gDNA method from a few donors, generation probabilities were computed with OLGA. The immuneACCESS repertoire file appears here via TCRdb, limited to in-frame rearrangements. These files lack a portion of the clones; in checked studies, under half of the deficit traces to unresolved V genes, and the cause of the others is not known. That table supplies the V and J calls and clone size; D and trimming were determined from the DNA. This sample is represented by around 1.9 million clones; 85% to 95% of them were singletons. The ten largest clones add up to approximately 1.7% of the sample.

CD8 naive samples were obtained by positive selection for CCR7 among CD45RO-negative cells, yielding a CD45RA+CCR7+ population from which TemRA cells were excluded. The donors were healthy, HIV-negative adults who had no recently reported acute infections or vaccinations. All donors were Caucasian adults living in Nashville, Tennessee, USA. Blood was collected by leukapheresis, and PBMCs were isolated by Ficoll-Histopaque density gradient centrifugation and then cryopreserved in liquid nitrogen vapor phase. Analytical flow cytometry was used to check the purity and quantity of every magnetically sorted T cell population. Genomic DNA was isolated from each sorted fraction and quantified by UV absorbance on a Nanodrop 2000c. Ends trimmed: V by 3 bases, J by 9 bases; bases unmatched to a gene: 9. Measured from the cysteine to the phenylalanine, the CDR3 is 15 residues long. Only the CDR3 DNA is retained, 45 bases long and in frame from the first base. Taken from the germline V gene, the CDR1 and CDR2 loops are LGHNA and YSLEER.

The paper's findings and limits, for the study overall: Sampling was restricted to blood, and TCR repertoires in tissues likely differ from the TCR repertoires found in blood. Based on pairwise subsampling, the degree of clonotype sharing among donors was expected to be affected by sequencing depth. Larger estimated clonotype richness was generally found for naive subsets than for memory subsets. The small number of donors limited the genetic and exposure-history diversity represented. Compared with non-shared clonotypes, clonotypes shared by all four sorted-subset donors had higher generation probabilities. Sharing across a few donors was observed for approximately 4.6% of naive CD4, over 3% of naive CD8, 2% to 2.5% of memory CD4, and roughly 0.4% of memory CD8 clonotypes. Even with the large sequencing depth, rarefaction of the sorted-subset datasets indicated that sequencing was incomplete.

The sequence was collected from a man younger than 35 in good health. Some clones in this sample may be carry-over from other donors' samples. The rearrangement joined TRBV4-3 to TRBJ2-3, and TRBD2 aligns with 10 junction nucleotides. Sequenced: naive CD8+ T cells from PBMCs. The sample's cell subset or site, from its label and the paper: CD45RA+CCR7+. The CDR3 region has the sequence CASSHGSGRWLTQYF. DNA sequence: TGCGCCAGCAGCCATGGTAGCGGGAGGTGGCTCACGCAGTATTTT.